This T cell receptor (beta chain) was sequenced for a study of T cell changes during pregnancy in multiple sclerosis. The J segment lost 2 bases and the V segment lost 1 base, leaving 7 bases of the junction unmatched. Germline V gives CDR1 SGHNT, CDR2 YYREEE (reference sequence). The CDR3 is 17 residues long. Sequencing was performed with immunoSEQ multiplex PCR; in TCRdb, only in-frame clones are kept and a portion is missing. In the table there are about 99,000 clones, roughly 92% of which are singletons. This clonotype was sampled from a female donor with multiple sclerosis, enrolled in a pregnancy study. This specimen consisted of peripheral blood, obtained after pregnancy. The chain carries TRBV5-4 and TRBJ2-1; 9 bases are a match to TRBD2. The CDR3 coding sequence is TGTGCCAGCAGCTTGTCAAAGCTAGCGGGGACCTACAATGAGCAGTTCTTC. Translation: CASSLSKLAGTYNEQFF.